What follows are 20 T cell receptor beta chains derived from one specimen sequenced in a study of identical twins (dated by TCRdb to about 2016). Library creation used 5' RACE. Data came from an Illumina HiSeq 2000. TCRdb ran its own pipeline on the public reads, namely fastp trimming at Q25 and MiXCR clone calling, and kept in-frame beta chains. Entries that share a CDR3 protein sequence are merged under the most common genes and DNA. This sample lists 1.5 million to 2 million distinct CDR3 sequences; less than 35% were detected once. The ten largest clones add up to roughly 0.3% of the sample. The sequenced material came from cord blood. The receptors originated from a newborn girl in good health.

Only a few counts were recorded for this clonotype. The chain recombines TRBV15 with TRBJ1-4; D not resolved. This CDR3 region has 12 residues. V was clipped by 6 bases and J by 5 bases, with 7 bases between them. CDR1 is LNHNV and CDR2 is YYDKDF in the germline V gene (reference sequence). CDR3 coding DNA: TGTGCCACCAGGGTAGGGAATGAAAAACTGTTTTTT. It translates to CATRVGNEKLFF.

The rearrangement links TRBV23-1 to TRBJ1-4; perhaps TRBD1 as D (5 bases). TRBV23-1 is an ORF; its function is uncertain. The CDR3 covers 14 residues. Deletions cut 4 bases from V and 5 bases from J, with 11 bases between. CDR3 nucleotides: TGCGCCAGCAGTCGAGGGGTTTTCAATGAAAAACTGTTTTTT. This codes for CASSRGVFNEKLFF.

This clonotype was picked up a small number of times. The chain has TRBV6-2 or TRBV6-3 and TRBJ1-2; 9 nucleotides agree with TRBD1. The CDR3 loop spans 14 amino acids. V shed 5 bases, J shed 7 bases, and the junction held 8 bases outside the gene matches. The germline CDR1 and CDR2 sequences are MNHEY and SVGEGT. CDR3 DNA sequence: TGTGCCAGCAGTCTAACGGACAGGGGAGCTGGCTACACCTTC. This encodes CASSLTDRGAGYTF.

This clonotype has just a few counts. The J gene is TRBJ2-7, the V gene TRBV6-6; 7 bases map to TRBD1. Germline CDR1 MNHNY, CDR2 SVGAGI (reference sequence). The CDR3 is 14 amino acids. The junction had 3 bases not matched to a gene; V was cut back by 2 bases and J by 2 bases. The CDR3 DNA is TGTGCCAGCAGTTACGGGACAGCAGCCTACGAGCAGTACTTC. Residues: CASSYGTAAYEQYF.

The chain employs TRBV4-1 and TRBJ2-5, with D maybe TRBD1 (5 bases). The CDR3 is 15 residues long. The V end was cut by 0 bases, the J end by 0 bases, with 8 bases between. Germline lookup yields CDR1 MGHRA and CDR2 YSYEKL. The CDR3 nucleotides are TGCGCCAGCAGCCAAGATTACAGGTACCAAGAGACCCAGTACTTC. It codes for CASSQDYRYQETQYF.

V usage is TRBV20-1 and J usage is TRBJ2-7; 9 bases line up with TRBD2. The trim removed 8 bases at V and 7 bases at J, leaving 12 bases unmatched. Looked up from germline, CDR1 is DFQATT and CDR2 is SNEGSKA (reference sequence). The length of the CDR3 is 13 residues. The DNA for the CDR3 is TGCAGTCCCGCCGGGACTAGCAACAATGAGCAGTACTTC. Translated: CSPAGTSNNEQYF.

Note on this clonotype: One end of the junction varies from germline; a read error may be responsible. The chain combines TRBV12-3 or TRBV12-4 with TRBJ2-3; D is unclear. The CDR3 has 12 amino acids. CDR3 residues: CASSESADAQYF. DNA for the CDR3: TGTGCCAGCAGTGAGAGCGCAGATGCGCAGTATTTT.

On this clonotype: Since a much larger clone is just one base distant, this may be a read error. The chain employs TRBV24-1 and TRBJ2-3; TRBD2 is a possible D gene (5 bases). Germline CDR1 is KGHDR and CDR2 is SFDVKD. The CDR3 is 13 amino acids. CDR3 coding DNA: TGTGCCACCAGGGATTCGGGAATAGATACGCAGTATTTT. The encoded protein is CATRDSGIDTQYF.

DNA for the CDR3: TGTGCCAGCGGGAAAGCGGGAGGGTCCCGCGAGCAGTACTTC. It yields the protein CASGKAGGSREQYF. The chain links TRBV6-2 or TRBV6-3 to TRBJ2-5; 10 positions match TRBD2. TRBJ2-7 explains the end of the DNA better; the J call may be wrong. Per the germline V gene, CDR1 is MNHEY and CDR2 is SVGEGT. The CDR3 runs 14 residues.

This chain uses TRBV6-1 with TRBJ2-7, with no clear D. This CDR3 is built from 20 residues. V gave up 4 bases and J gave up 0 bases, with 28 bases separating them. CDR1 and CDR2 (germline): MNHNS, SASEGT. The CDR3 nucleotides read TGTGCCAGCAGTGGAGACCTCCAACCGCCAAGATTACAACACTCCTACGAGCAGTACTTC. This gives the protein CASSGDLQPPRLQHSYEQYF.

This clonotype was observed many times. The chain combines TRBV7-2 with TRBJ2-3; D gene uncertain. Trimming cost V 0 bases and J 0 bases, with 10 bases left between them. The CDR3 spans 16 residues. Germline V gene lookup returns CDR1 SGHTA and CDR2 FQGNSA. For the CDR3, the DNA is TGTGCCAGCAGCTTAGCGAAACTTTCTAGCACAGATACGCAGTATTTT. As protein: CASSLAKLSSTDTQYF.

CDR3 sequence (DNA): TGTGCCAGCAGCCAATCACGTAACTATGGCTACACCTTC. This gives the protein CASSQSRNYGYTF. The J gene is TRBJ1-2, the V gene TRBV14, with D unresolved. V was shortened by 2 bases and J by 1 base, with 5 bases between the two germline ends. This CDR3 comprises 13 residues. Per the germline V gene, CDR1 is SGHDN and CDR2 is FVKESK.

The chain is built from TRBV20-1 and TRBJ2-7; D is unresolved. Germline V gene lookup returns CDR1 DFQATT and CDR2 SNEGSKA (reference sequence). Trimming cost V 5 bases and J 4 bases, with 15 bases left between them. The CDR3 runs to 13 residues. CDR3 residues: CSAPGVREYEQYF. Here the CDR3 DNA reads TGCAGTGCTCCGGGCGTAAGAGAGTACGAGCAGTACTTC.

DNA for the CDR3: TGTGCCAGCAGGTGGGGAGGTAATTCACCCCTCCACTTT. It codes for CASRWGGNSPLHF. V gene TRBV12-3 or TRBV12-4 combines with J gene TRBJ1-6; unclear D gene. V was shortened by 6 bases and J by 6 bases, with 9 bases between the two germline ends. The CDR3 length is 13 residues.

This rearrangement joins TRBV20-1 to TRBJ2-3, with 10 bases lining up with TRBD1. Germline CDR1 reads DFQATT; CDR2 reads SNEGSKA (reference sequence). This CDR3 is 13 amino acids long. J was trimmed by 6 bases and V by 5 bases; bases with no gene match: 5. The CDR3 sequence: CSARDRGGDTQYF. The CDR3, as DNA: TGCAGTGCTCGGGACAGGGGCGGGGATACGCAGTATTTT.

This clonotype was recorded many times. V gene TRBV7-2 combines with J gene TRBJ1-2, with unresolved D. V was shortened by 6 bases and J by 3 bases, with 14 bases between the two germline ends. The CDR3 is made up of 14 amino acids. Germline V lookup: CDR1 SGHTA, CDR2 FQGNSA. The CDR3 sequence is CASSLGGQDYGYTF. In nucleotides, the CDR3 is TGTGCCAGCAGTTTGGGAGGGCAGGACTATGGCTACACCTTC.

This clonotype has a handful of counts. V usage is TRBV5-1 and J usage is TRBJ2-7, with 7 bases lining up with TRBD1. This CDR3 region has 16 residues. Germline V lookup: CDR1 SGHRS, CDR2 YFSETQ. V lost 0 bases to trimming and J lost 0 bases; unmatched junction nucleotides: 6. CDR3 sequence (DNA): TGCGCCAGCAGCTTGGTAGGGACAGCGAGCTCCTACGAGCAGTACTTC. Amino acids: CASSLVGTASSYEQYF.

This chain uses TRBV2 with TRBJ2-3, with D tentatively TRBD2 (6 bases). V was shortened by 2 bases and J by 0 bases, with 12 bases between the two germline ends. Per the germline V gene, CDR1 is SNHLY and CDR2 is FYNNEI. The CDR3 loop spans 16 amino acids. In DNA form, the CDR3 reads TGTGCCAGCAGTGAAAGGCTAGCGAGTAGCACAGATACGCAGTATTTT. This sequence encodes CASSERLASSTDTQYF.

V and J are TRBV12-3 or TRBV12-4 and TRBJ1-5; D is unresolved. The CDR3 runs 13 residues. V dropped 4 bases and J dropped 3 bases, with 7 bases sitting between them. The CDR3 sequence: CASSWTANQPQHF. CDR3 DNA sequence: TGTGCCAGCAGTTGGACGGCCAATCAGCCCCAGCATTTT.

The V gene is TRBV9, the J gene TRBJ2-1; 9 bases map to TRBD2. This CDR3 has 16 amino acids. V shed 0 bases, J shed 4 bases, and the junction held 5 bases outside the gene matches. Germline lookup yields CDR1 SGDLS and CDR2 YYNGEE. The CDR3 sequence: CASSVGASGIYNEQFF. DNA of the CDR3: TGTGCCAGCAGCGTAGGGGCTAGCGGGATTTACAATGAGCAGTTCTTC.